The 22 T cell receptor beta chains in this list originate from one sample, sequenced in a study of T cell responses to AZD1222 COVID-19 vaccine. Produced via immunoSEQ multiplex PCR; TCRdb's table is partial and in-frame only. Of 150,000 to 200,000 clones listed, 75% to 90% are singletons. Sequences were derived from peripheral blood, sampled on day 0 of AZD1222 vaccination. Source of these receptors: an adult in good health.

This chain joins TRBV6-1 and TRBJ2-1; TRBD1 agrees at 8 bases. The V and J ends lost 2 bases and 9 bases, in that order; junction bases with no gene match: 15. Germline V gives CDR1 MNHNS, CDR2 SASEGT. The CDR3 extends over 17 amino acids. The CDR3 DNA reads as TGTGCCAGCAGTGAATTCGGCAGGGGGCCTTCCTACGGTGAGCAGTTCTTC. This gives the protein CASSEFGRGPSYGEQFF.

The chain is built from TRBV7-2 and TRBJ2-5; 8 positions match TRBD1. V shed 7 bases and J 4 bases; nucleotides not matched to a gene: 5. Germline CDR1 and CDR2: SGHTA and FQGNSA. The CDR3 contains 13 residues. The CDR3 coding sequence is TGTGCCAGCAAGCAGGGGGCGGGAGAGACCCAGTACTTC. It is translated as CASKQGAGETQYF. Complete variable domain (other parts from reference TRBV7-2 and TRBJ2-5): GAGVSQSPSNKVTEKGKDVELRCDPISGHTALYWYRQSLGQGLEFLIYFQGNSAPDKSGLPSDRFSAERTGGSVSTLTIQRTQQEDSAVYLCASKQGAGETQYFGPGTRLLVL.

This clone came up a few times. This chain uses TRBV7-6 with TRBJ1-2, with TRBD1 matching 9 bases. The ends lost 1 base at V and 0 bases at J; junction bases unmatched: 3. The CDR3 has 16 amino acids. The germline gives CDR1 SGHVS, CDR2 FNYEAQ. The CDR3 spells CASSLEGQGSNYGYTF. The DNA for the CDR3 is TGTGCCAGCAGCTTAGAGGGACAGGGTTCTAACTATGGCTACACCTTC.

This chain connects TRBV3-1 (or the pseudogene TRBV3-2) to TRBJ1-2, with D perhaps matching TRBD1 (5 bases). The germline CDR1 and CDR2 sequences are LGHDT and YNNKEL (reference sequence). Trimming stripped 0 bases from V and 8 bases from J, with 13 bases between. This CDR3 spans 14 amino acids. The CDR3 nucleotides read TGTGCCAGCAGCCAAGAGAGGCAGGGCGGGGGCTACACCTTC. It is translated as CASSQERQGGGYTF.

The chain has TRBV6-5 and TRBJ2-5; D remains unclear. V lost 2 bases and J lost 4, with 8 bases in between. The length of the CDR3 is 13 residues. Germline-derived CDR1 and CDR2 are MNHEY and SVGAGI. The CDR3 sequence: CASSYGRRETQYF. The DNA for the CDR3 is TGTGCCAGCAGTTACGGGCGGCGAGAGACCCAGTACTTC.

This sequence joins TRBV6-2 or TRBV6-3 and TRBJ2-1; D is unresolved. Germline lookup yields CDR1 MNHEY and CDR2 SVGEGT. This CDR3 has 11 residues. V lost 5 bases and J lost 2, with 1 base in between. CDR3 region: CASSPYNEQFF. CDR3 bases: TGTGCCAGCAGTCCCTACAATGAGCAGTTCTTC.

The chain has TRBV21-1 and TRBJ1-2; the table's D call of TRBD1 was not tested on the DNA. TRBV21-1 is reported as a pseudogene. CDR3 length: 14 residues. CDR3 residues: CASSLPVDSYGYTF. CDR3 DNA: TGTGCCAGCAGCCTCCCGGTTGACAGCTATGGCTACACCTTC.

The gene calls are TRBV30 and TRBJ1-6, with 7 nucleotides matching TRBD1. V gave up 2 bases and J gave up 0 bases; unmatched junction bases: 7. The germline CDR1 and CDR2 sequences are GTSNPN and SVGIG (reference sequence). The CDR3 totals 17 residues. The DNA for the CDR3 is TGTGCCTGGAGTTCGGACAGGACTAGCTCCTATAATTCACCCCTCCACTTT. Its translation is CAWSSDRTSSYNSPLHF. The whole variable domain, filled in from reference TRBV30 and TRBJ1-6, reads SQTIHQWPATLVQPVGSPLSLECTVEGTSNPNLYWYRQAAGRGLQLLFYSVGIGQISSEVPQNLSASRPQDRQFILSSKKLLLSDSGFYLCAWSSDRTSSYNSPLHFGNGTRLTVT.

This CDR3 is CASSPFLGQQSDTQYF. The CDR3, as DNA: TGTGCCAGCAGCCCGTTCCTGGGACAGCAGTCAGATACGCAGTATTTT. V gene TRBV9 combines with J gene TRBJ2-3; TRBD1 aligns across 7 bases. The ends lost 4 bases at V and 4 bases at J; junction bases unmatched: 12. This CDR3 has 16 amino acids. The V gene's germline CDR1 is SGDLS and CDR2 YYNGEE. Filled out from reference TRBV9 and TRBJ2-3, the complete variable domain reads DSGVTQTPKHLITATGQRVTLRCSPRSGDLSVYWYQQSLDQGLQFLIQYYNGEERAKGNILERFSAQQFPDLHSELNLSSLELGDSALYFCASSPFLGQQSDTQYFGPGTRLTVL.

The chain carries TRBV6-1 and TRBJ2-5, with D possibly matching TRBD1 (6 bases). The ends were cut back, 1 base at V and 5 bases at J, with 14 bases in the middle. This CDR3 is 15 amino acids long. Germline values: CDR1 MNHNS, CDR2 SASEGT. CDR3 DNA sequence: TGTGCCAGCAGTGAAGGATTGGGGGCTTGGGAGACCCAGTACTTC. It is translated as CASSEGLGAWETQYF.

The V call is TRBV7-9, the J call TRBJ2-7, with D unresolved. The CDR3 runs 14 residues. Germline V gene data show CDR1 as SEHNR and CDR2 as FQNEAQ (reference sequence). Trimming removed 2 bases at V and 4 bases at J, with 12 bases between. The CDR3 nucleotides are TGTGCCAGCAGCTTAATTGGCAGCCGTTACGAGCAGTACTTC. Translation gives CASSLIGSRYEQYF.

Comments on this clone: The same CDR3 also results from other DNA sequences found in this sample. The rearrangement joins TRBV28 to TRBJ2-6; the match to TRBD1 covers 9 bases. The CDR3 covers 15 residues. Germline V gene data show CDR1 as MDHEN and CDR2 as SYDVKM. Trimming took 6 bases from V and 0 from J; bases not matched to a gene: 0. The CDR3 is CASRGQGSGANVLTF. Here the CDR3 DNA reads TGTGCCAGCAGGGGACAGGGCTCTGGGGCCAACGTCCTGACTTTC.

This chain uses TRBV9 with TRBJ1-4; D is possibly TRBD1 (6 bases). V lost 10 bases, J lost 0 bases, and 13 bases lay in between. The CDR3 loop spans 14 amino acids. In germline, CDR1 is SGDLS, CDR2 YYNGEE. CDR3 loop: CAGWDTATNEKLFF. The CDR3 DNA reads TGTGCCGGGTGGGACACGGCAACTAATGAAAAACTGTTTTTT.

This rearrangement joins TRBV7-6 to TRBJ2-5; 9 nucleotides agree with TRBD1. V lost 5 bases and J lost 5; bases outside the gene matches: 6. Germline lookup yields CDR1 SGHVS and CDR2 FNYEAQ. This CDR3 is 14 amino acids long. The CDR3 DNA follows: TGTGCCAGCAGCCGGGGACAGGGATACGAGACCCAGTACTTC. Translated: CASSRGQGYETQYF.

The J gene is TRBJ2-5, the V gene TRBV7-9; a weak D match, TRBD1 (6 bases). This CDR3 contains 16 residues. Germline V lookup: CDR1 SEHNR, CDR2 FQNEAQ (reference sequence). V lost 5 bases and J 4 bases, leaving 20 bases between the germline ends. The CDR3 sequence is CASSLGGSFGRETQYF. The CDR3 nucleotides are TGTGCCAGCAGCCTAGGGGGTAGCTTCGGGCGAGAGACCCAGTACTTC.

This chain joins TRBV7-3 and TRBJ2-2, with TRBD1 matching 11 bases. Germline V gene sequence: CDR1 SGHTA, CDR2 FQGTGA. The J segment lost 6 bases and the V segment lost 1 base, leaving 1 base of the junction unmatched. The CDR3 has 15 amino acids. CDR3 loop: CASSLMGQGAGELFF. CDR3 DNA sequence: TGTGCCAGCAGCTTAATGGGACAGGGGGCCGGGGAGCTGTTTTTT.

The J gene is TRBJ1-3, the V gene TRBV14; D might be TRBD1 (5 bases). The ends were cut back, 4 bases at V and 4 bases at J, with 14 bases in the middle. This CDR3 contains 15 residues. Germline-derived CDR1 and CDR2 are SGHDN and FVKESK. The chain's CDR3 is CASSPLDRRGNTIYF. As DNA, the CDR3 is TGTGCCAGCAGCCCTTTAGACAGAAGGGGAAACACCATATATTTT.

This clone showed up just a few times. This chain joins TRBV19 and TRBJ1-5; D is perhaps TRBD1 (5 bases). V was cut by 4 bases and J by 2 bases, with 15 bases left in between. The CDR3 length is 16 residues. Germline assignment: CDR1 LNHDA and CDR2 SQIVND (reference sequence). Written as DNA, the CDR3 is TGTGCCAGTAGTACCGGGGGGGGTTTAGGCAATCAGCCCCAGCATTTT. This translates into CASSTGGGLGNQPQHF.

The chain employs TRBV7-9 and TRBJ2-5; TRBD1 agrees at 7 bases. Germline V gives CDR1 SEHNR, CDR2 FQNEAQ (reference sequence). J was trimmed by 5 bases and V by 2 bases; bases with no gene match: 5. This CDR3 comprises 14 residues. The CDR3 region has the DNA TGTGCCAGCAGCTTAATAGGGGGCGCGGAGACCCAGTACTTC. Translating it yields CASSLIGGAETQYF.

The V and J genes are TRBV7-9 and TRBJ2-1; 12 nucleotides agree with TRBD2. This CDR3 comprises 15 residues. V trimming: 5 bases; J trimming: 1 base; junction bases outside the gene matches: 0. The V gene's germline CDR1 is SEHNR and CDR2 FQNEAQ (reference sequence). In nucleotides, the CDR3 is TGTGCCAGCAGCGGACTAGCGGGGTCCTACAATGAGCAGTTCTTC. Protein sequence: CASSGLAGSYNEQFF.

V and J are TRBV7-2 and TRBJ1-5; perhaps TRBD1 as D (5 bases). Between the trimmed V and J ends, which lost 2 bases and 10 bases, there was a span of 9 bases. The CDR3 totals 12 residues. Germline CDR1 is SGHTA and CDR2 is FQGNSA. Here the CDR3 DNA reads TGTGCCAGCAGCTTACCAGGGACTCCCCAGCATTTT. Its protein is CASSLPGTPQHF.

V gene TRBV28 combines with J gene TRBJ1-4, with 8 positions matching TRBD1. The CDR3 covers 15 residues. The V gene's germline CDR1 is MDHEN and CDR2 SYDVKM. V lost 4 bases to trimming and J lost 7 bases; unmatched junction nucleotides: 8. This CDR3 is CASSSAQGATEKLFF. The CDR3, as DNA: TGTGCCAGCAGTTCGGCGCAGGGGGCTACTGAAAAACTGTTTTTT.